A single sample gave rise to the 2 T cell receptor beta chains below, sequenced in a study of neurological immune-mediated disorders. Time point defined: longitudinal time-point 2. Via MiXCR, TCRdb re-called the 5' RACE reads, giving one row per CDR3 protein. The table includes approximately 82,000 distinct CDR3 sequences, roughly 13% detected once. The sample comprised PBMCs. All receptors derive from a female donor with HTLV-1-associated myelopathy (HAM/TSP).

This clonotype was seen repeatedly, ten times or more. This CDR3 reads CASSPQGVGETQYF. The DNA for the CDR3 is TGCGCCAGCAGCCCCCAGGGGGTAGGGGAGACCCAGTACTTC. This chain joins TRBV5-1 and TRBJ2-5; 7 nucleotides align to TRBD1. This CDR3 spans 14 amino acids. Germline V gives CDR1 SGHRS, CDR2 YFSETQ. Losses at the gene ends were 4 bases for V and 5 bases for J; bases not matched to a gene: 8.

This clonotype has ten or more counts. V gene TRBV9 combines with J gene TRBJ1-5, with D tentatively TRBD1 (5 bases). V lost 1 base and J lost 3, with 8 bases in between. The CDR3 has 14 amino acids. The germline V gene encodes CDR1 SGDLS and CDR2 YYNGEE. The CDR3 spells CASSVWDHNQPQHF. In DNA form, the CDR3 reads TGTGCCAGCAGCGTATGGGACCACAATCAGCCCCAGCATTTT.